This entry lists 17 T cell receptor beta chains sequenced from one sample in a study of T cell responses to AZD1222 COVID-19 vaccine. Measured with immunoSEQ multiplex PCR; TCRdb has only the in-frame clones, and not every one. The repertoire has 150,000 to 200,000 clones, 94% of them found once; the top ten carry roughly a tenth. Sequenced here: peripheral blood, sampled on day 0 of AZD1222 vaccination. These receptors were collected from an adult in good health.

With regard to this clone: This sample also contains other DNA sequences that code for the same CDR3. The J gene is TRBJ1-1, the V gene TRBV12-3 or TRBV12-4; TRBD1 matches at 7 bases. The CDR3 totals 13 residues. Trimming took 6 bases from V and 1 from J; bases not matched to a gene: 2. Here the CDR3 reads CASSHRGNTEAFF. The CDR3 DNA reads as TGTGCCAGCAGCCACAGGGGGAACACTGAAGCTTTCTTT.

This clone showed up just once. The chain is built from TRBV10-1 and TRBJ1-1; D remains unclear. The CDR3 is 13 amino acids. Germline loops: CDR1 WNHNN, CDR2 SYGVQD (reference sequence). Trimming stripped 4 bases from V and 4 bases from J, with 10 bases between. Written as DNA, the CDR3 is TGCGCCAGCAGTGTCGGGGTGGGCACTGAAGCTTTCTTT. This sequence encodes CASSVGVGTEAFF.

The chain is built from TRBV9 and TRBJ2-2; 7 nucleotides align to TRBD1. The CDR3 sequence is 15 residues long. With V trimmed by 2 bases and J by 0 bases, 1 base remained unmatched. Germline CDR1 SGDLS, CDR2 YYNGEE. In DNA form, the CDR3 reads TGTGCCAGCAGCGTGACAGGGACGAACACCGGGGAGCTGTTTTTT. Translation: CASSVTGTNTGELFF.

This chain connects TRBV7-2 to TRBJ2-7; D remains unclear. This CDR3 is built from 16 residues. Trimming removed 4 bases from V and 6 bases from J, with 22 bases in between. Germline CDR1 and CDR2: SGHTA and FQGNSA. In DNA form, the CDR3 reads TGTGCCAGCAGCTCATACCGAATTGGCGGCCTCTCCGAGCAGTACTTC. Its protein product is CASSSYRIGGLSEQYF.

The chain couples TRBV27 to TRBJ1-6; D is perhaps TRBD1 (5 bases). The germline CDR1 and CDR2 sequences are MNHEY and SMNVEV (reference sequence). Trimming took 10 bases from V and 5 from J, leaving 21 bases between them. The CDR3 sequence is 16 residues long. The CDR3 region has the DNA TGTGCCACCAAATCAGCAGGGCAGCCCAATAATTCACCCCTCCACTTT. Its protein product is CATKSAGQPNNSPLHF.

The V call is TRBV4-1, the J call TRBJ1-3; D remains unclear. The CDR3 is 17 residues long. Germline lookup yields CDR1 MGHRA and CDR2 YSYEKL. Trimming cost V 0 bases and J 0 bases, with 12 bases left between them. CDR3 protein: CASSQEQTLSSGNTIYF. CDR3 nucleotides: TGCGCCAGCAGCCAAGAGCAGACCTTGAGCTCTGGAAACACCATATATTTT.

V gene TRBV5-4 combines with J gene TRBJ2-1; 14 bases line up with TRBD2. V dropped 3 bases and J dropped 10; count of bases not matched to a gene: 3. The CDR3 runs to 14 residues. CDR1 SGHNT and CDR2 YYREEE come from the germline V gene (reference sequence). CDR3 nucleotide sequence: TGTGCCAGCAGCTGGGGACTAGCGGGAGACGAGCAGTTCTTC. Its protein product is CASSWGLAGDEQFF.

The V and J genes are TRBV20-1 and TRBJ1-3; D gene ambiguous. Germline lookup yields CDR1 DFQATT and CDR2 SNEGSKA (reference sequence). The V and J ends lost 3 bases and 0 bases respectively, with 12 bases between them. CDR3 length: 15 amino acids. CDR3 coding DNA: TGCAGTGCTAGTCCGACCACGGACTCTGGAAACACCATATATTTT. It specifies CSASPTTDSGNTIYF.

The chain links TRBV2 to TRBJ2-5, with D perhaps matching TRBD2 (5 bases). The germline gives CDR1 SNHLY, CDR2 FYNNEI. The CDR3 is 14 residues long. V was cut by 0 bases and J by 5 bases, with 10 bases left in between. The CDR3 here is CASSEAGVPETQYF. CDR3 coding DNA: TGTGCCAGCAGTGAAGCGGGAGTCCCGGAGACCCAGTACTTC.

J is TRBJ2-7 and V is TRBV13, with D tentatively TRBD1 (5 bases). V lost 0 bases and J 4 bases, leaving 10 bases between the germline ends. Germline CDR1 PRHDT, CDR2 FYEKMQ (reference sequence). This CDR3 has 14 residues. DNA for the CDR3: TGTGCCAGCAGCTTAGGCCTCAGGACATACGAGCAGTACTTC. It yields the protein CASSLGLRTYEQYF.

This chain connects TRBV30 to TRBJ1-2; 11 bases are shared with TRBD1. Trimming removed 2 bases from V and 6 bases from J; junction bases left unmatched: 8. The CDR3 extends over 15 amino acids. Germline V gene sequence: CDR1 GTSNPN, CDR2 SVGIG (reference sequence). The chain's CDR3 is CAWSPGQGAGDGYTF. The CDR3 DNA is TGTGCCTGGAGTCCCGGACAGGGGGCTGGCGATGGCTACACCTTC.

The rearrangement links TRBV4-3 to TRBJ2-3, with 9 bases aligning to TRBD2. V lost 0 bases and J lost 7; bases outside the gene matches: 5. Germline CDR1 reads LGHNA; CDR2 reads YSLEER. The CDR3 covers 15 residues. The CDR3, as DNA: TGCGCCAGCAGCCAAGATCTGGCGGGAGGGAATACGCAGTATTTT. Amino acid sequence: CASSQDLAGGNTQYF.

In the case of this clone: An end of the junction does not agree with germline; a read error may underlie this. The rearrangement joins TRBV9 to TRBJ1-1; D perhaps matches TRBD1 (5 bases). CDR1 and CDR2 from the germline V gene are SGDLS and YYNGEE. The CDR3 sequence is 13 residues long. The CDR3 loop reads CASSDQSSREVFF. The CDR3 DNA is TGTGCCAGCAGCGACCAATCTAGCAGGGAAGTTTTCTTT. Combining the CDR3 with reference TRBV9 and TRBJ1-1 gives the whole variable domain DSGVTQTPKHLITATGQRVTLRCSPRSGDLSVYWYQQSLDQGLQFLIQYYNGEERAKGNILERFSAQQFPDLHSELNLSSLELGDSALYFCASSDQSSREVFFGQGTRLTVV.

This chain uses TRBV19 with TRBJ2-5; 9 bases line up with TRBD1. V lost 9 bases, J lost 0 bases, and 8 bases stayed unmatched. The CDR3 extends over 15 amino acids. CDR1 and CDR2 (germline): LNHDA, SQIVND (reference sequence). CDR3 in amino acids: CASLWDRANQETQYF. CDR3 in DNA: TGTGCCAGCCTGTGGGACAGGGCTAACCAAGAGACCCAGTACTTC.

The chain uses TRBV18 and TRBJ2-1; TRBD2 matches 12 bases. This CDR3 has 17 amino acids. Germline lookup yields CDR1 KGHSH and CDR2 LQKENI. The junction had 9 bases not matched to a gene; V was cut back by 3 bases and J by 6 bases. This chain's CDR3 is CASSPLTTSGRGNEQFF. The CDR3 region has the DNA TGTGCCAGCTCACCGCTCACGACTAGCGGGAGAGGCAATGAGCAGTTCTTC. Based on the CDR3 plus reference TRBV18 and TRBJ2-1, the full variable domain is NAGVMQNPRHLVRRRGQEARLRCSPMKGHSHVYWYRQLPEEGLKFMVYLQKENIIDESGMPKERFSAEFPKEGPSILRIQQVVRGDSAAYFCASSPLTTSGRGNEQFFGPGTRLTVL.

This clone was detected once. Here the CDR3 reads CASSHGAFNSNQPQHF. In DNA form, the CDR3 reads TGCGCCAGCAGCCACGGCGCATTCAATAGCAATCAGCCCCAGCATTTT. The chain employs TRBV5-1 and TRBJ1-5; D is unclear. The germline V gene has CDR1 SGHRS and CDR2 YFSETQ. The CDR3 has 16 amino acids. Trimming removed 4 bases at V and 0 bases at J, with 14 bases between.

This clone was observed a few times. CDR3 protein: CASSLAGLGSNQPQHF. CDR3 sequence (DNA): TGTGCCAGTAGTTTGGCGGGTCTGGGGAGCAATCAGCCCCAGCATTTT. The chain couples TRBV19 to TRBJ1-5; D not resolved. The CDR3 is 16 amino acids. V was clipped by 5 bases and J by 1 base, with 15 bases between them. CDR1 and CDR2 from the germline V gene are LNHDA and SQIVND (reference sequence).